This T cell receptor beta chain emerged from a study of post-analysis software for immune sequencing data. Study observations and caveats: A few TRBV segments appeared more often in patients than in controls, and TRBV5-6, TRBV5-1 and TRBV20-1 were among these.

This CDR3 contains 15 residues. V lost 6 bases and J lost 0, with 12 bases in between. Germline V gene lookup returns CDR1 MNHNY and CDR2 SVGAGI (reference sequence). This clonotype was recorded a few times. The target antigen is unknown. Included in the TCR beta cDNA libraries were unique molecular identifiers. TCRdb reanalysed the PCR reads using MiXCR and keeps one entry per CDR3 protein. The repertoire holds hundreds of thousands of distinct CDR3 sequences, less than 35% seen once, with more than 0.45% in the top ten. V gene TRBV6-6 combines with J gene TRBJ2-1; D call uncertain. Sequences were obtained from blood. The receptor comes from a girl under 18 with multiple sclerosis. The CDR3, as DNA: TGTGCCAGCAGCCCCTTGGGCCCCTCCTACAATGAGCAGTTCTTC. Protein product: CASSPLGPSYNEQFF.